This T cell receptor (beta chain) was sequenced during a study of shared clonotypes between healthy human individuals. Study information: Donors, aged 18 to 49, were a couple of women and a few men.

Method: immunoSEQ multiplex PCR; TCRdb's copy keeps in-frame clones and lacks some. The sample has roughly 1,500,000 clones, approximately 98.5% seen once; the top ten hold 0.36%. Memory CD4+ cells were the fraction left after CD45RA+ naive selection. This receptor was taken from a man aged 25-45 years in good health. Specimen: naive CD4+ T cells sorted from blood. Subset reported: CD45RA+ positively selected.

This chain's CDR3 is CASSIALREDEQYF. The CDR3 region has the DNA TGTGCCAGTAGTATAGCATTGCGGGAGGACGAGCAGTACTTC. The chain is built from TRBV19 and TRBJ2-7; 8 nucleotides align to TRBD2. The CDR3 is 14 amino acids. CDR1 is LNHDA, CDR2 SQIVND, per germline (reference sequence). The J segment lost 5 bases and the V segment lost 1 base, leaving 4 bases of the junction unmatched.